The 28 T cell receptor beta chains below all came from one sample that was sequenced in a study of identical twins. TCRdb re-analysed the 5' RACE reads in MiXCR, keeping a single row per CDR3 protein. The sample lists about 530,000 distinct CDR3 sequences; around 20% were seen once. These data are also associated with another study on yellow fever vaccine responses in identical twins.

Sequencing was performed on CD4+ T cells sorted from blood. The receptor set was obtained from a young woman in good health.

This clonotype has a handful of counts. This sequence joins TRBV6-5 and TRBJ1-1, with D perhaps TRBD1 (5 bases). Germline V gene sequence: CDR1 MNHEY, CDR2 SVGAGI. With 0 bases removed from V and 1 base from J, the gap between germline ends came to 12 bases. The CDR3 extends over 16 amino acids. The CDR3 protein is CASSYSSGWANTEAFF. CDR3 nucleotides: TGTGCCAGCAGTTACTCTTCAGGGTGGGCGAACACTGAAGCTTTCTTT.

The chain carries TRBV6-5 and TRBJ2-1; 10 positions match TRBD1. V was pared by 4 bases and J by 9 bases, with 12 bases of the junction left unmatched. The CDR3 is made up of 16 amino acids. Germline V lookup: CDR1 MNHEY, CDR2 SVGAGI. CDR3 sequence: CASSLLTGGAAGEQFF. The DNA of the CDR3 is TGTGCCAGCAGTTTGCTGACAGGGGGCGCCGCGGGTGAGCAGTTCTTC.

The V and J genes are TRBV2 and TRBJ2-2, with 11 bases aligning to TRBD2. V shed 3 bases and J 5 bases; nucleotides not matched to a gene: 11. Germline V gene sequence: CDR1 SNHLY, CDR2 FYNNEI. CDR3 length: 18 residues. The CDR3 region is CASSDRDLRTSGTGELFF. In DNA, the CDR3 is TGTGCCAGCAGTGACAGGGACCTACGGACTAGCGGGACCGGGGAGCTGTTTTTT. Full variable domain (missing parts from reference TRBV2 and TRBJ2-2): EPEVTQTPSHQVTQMGQEVILRCVPISNHLYFYWYRQILGQKVEFLVSFYNNEISEKSEIFDDQFSVERPDGSNFTLKIRSTKLEDSAMYFCASSDRDLRTSGTGELFFGEGSRLTVL.

This clonotype has just a few counts. The chain couples TRBV12-3 or TRBV12-4 to TRBJ1-5, with TRBD1 as a possible D gene (5 bases). V lost 6 bases to trimming and J lost 6 bases, with 9 bases between them. CDR3 length equals 12 residues. CDR3 residues: CASRNQGQPQHF. In DNA, the CDR3 is TGTGCCAGCAGAAACCAGGGTCAGCCCCAGCATTTT.

The chain has TRBV24-1 and TRBJ1-5; D unresolved. Germline CDR1 and CDR2: KGHDR and SFDVKD. The V end lost 3 bases, the J end lost 6 bases, and 11 bases lay between the germline ends. This CDR3 contains 14 residues. For the CDR3, the DNA is TGTGCCACCAGTGATCCATACGCGGCTCAGCCCCAGCATTTT. It codes for CATSDPYAAQPQHF.

This chain uses TRBV7-2 with TRBJ2-5; D perhaps matches TRBD1 (6 bases). The CDR3 extends over 14 amino acids. Germline V gene sequence: CDR1 SGHTA, CDR2 FQGNSA. Trimming pared 2 bases from V and 5 bases from J, leaving 12 bases between. The CDR3 bases are TGTGCCAGCAGCTTACGGCAGGGGATGGAGACCCAGTACTTC. Translated, it gives CASSLRQGMETQYF.

The chain combines TRBV28 with TRBJ2-7; D may be TRBD1 or TRBD2 (6 bases each). V was clipped by 8 bases and J by 5 bases, with 16 bases between them. Per germline, CDR1 MDHEN and CDR2 SYDVKM. This CDR3 is 13 amino acids long. CDR3 amino acids: CASGSLGGDEQYF. The CDR3 coding sequence is TGTGCCAGCGGGTCGCTGGGGGGCGACGAGCAGTACTTC. The whole variable domain, filled in from reference TRBV28 and TRBJ2-7, reads DVKVTQSSRYLVKRTGEKVFLECVQDMDHENMFWYRQDPGLGLRLIYFSYDVKMKEKGDIPEGYSVSREKKERFSLILESASTNQTSMYLCASGSLGGDEQYFGPGTRLTVT.

The chain carries TRBV7-9 and TRBJ2-7; possibly TRBD1 for D (6 bases). The CDR3 length is 12 residues. Germline CDR1 and CDR2: SEHNR and FQNEAQ (reference sequence). With 3 bases removed from V and 7 bases from J, the gap between germline ends came to 10 bases. CDR3 sequence: CASSLQGLEQYV. The CDR3 DNA is TGTGCCAGCAGCTTGCAGGGGTTAGAGCAGTACGTC.

This chain connects TRBV6-5 to TRBJ1-5; D remains ambiguous. The germline V and J ends were trimmed by 4 bases and 5 bases, with 15 bases remaining between them. The V gene's germline CDR1 is MNHEY and CDR2 SVGAGI. The CDR3 has 15 residues. The CDR3 DNA follows: TGTGCCAGCAGTTCACACTCTAGGTTGGATCAGCCCCAGCATTTT. Translating it yields CASSSHSRLDQPQHF.

The chain carries TRBV20-1 and TRBJ2-5; weak D call: TRBD2 (6 bases). This CDR3 spans 14 amino acids. Trimming shortened V by 1 base and J by 4 bases, and 13 bases separated the two germline ends. Germline V gene sequence: CDR1 DFQATT, CDR2 SNEGSKA (reference sequence). Here the CDR3 DNA reads TGCAGTGCTAGAGCCCACGGAGCGGGAGAGACCCAGTACTTC. This translates into CSARAHGAGETQYF.

CDR3 coding DNA: TGTGCCAGCAGCCAGCAGGGGGGGGACAATCAGCCCCAGCATTTT. This gives the protein CASSQQGGDNQPQHF. The chain has TRBV12-3 or TRBV12-4 and TRBJ1-5; 7 bases map to TRBD1. CDR3 length: 15 residues. With 6 bases clipped from V and 3 bases from J, the junction kept 8 bases outside the gene matches.

This clonotype showed up just a few times. This rearrangement joins TRBV2 to TRBJ2-3, with D uncertain. Germline CDR1 is SNHLY and CDR2 is FYNNEI. The CDR3 spans 14 residues. Between the trimmed V and J ends, which lost 1 base and 9 bases, there was a span of 14 bases. The CDR3 spells CASSEGFGRRTQYF. CDR3 DNA: TGTGCCAGCAGTGAAGGGTTCGGGCGAAGGACGCAGTATTTT.

The chain joins TRBV28 to TRBJ2-3; 7 positions agree with TRBD2. The ends lost 6 bases at V and 7 bases at J; junction bases unmatched: 16. This CDR3 is 16 amino acids long. Germline CDR1 reads MDHEN; CDR2 reads SYDVKM. As DNA, the CDR3 is TGTGCCAGCAGCCCCGCTGGACTAGGAAGGATGAATACGCAGTATTTT. Its protein product is CASSPAGLGRMNTQYF.

The chain combines TRBV20-1 with TRBJ1-5; TRBD1 matches at 7 bases. CDR1 is DFQATT, CDR2 SNEGSKA, per germline (reference sequence). The CDR3 has 14 amino acids. J was trimmed by 4 bases and V by 4 bases; bases with no gene match: 7. The CDR3 sequence is CSANTGTDNQPQHF. The CDR3, as DNA: TGCAGTGCTAACACCGGGACAGATAATCAGCCCCAGCATTTT.

V usage is TRBV20-1 and J usage is TRBJ2-1, with 7 bases fitting TRBD1. Germline lookup yields CDR1 DFQATT and CDR2 SNEGSKA (reference sequence). The junction had 6 bases not matched to a gene; V was cut back by 0 bases and J by 1 base. This CDR3 is 16 amino acids long. For the CDR3, the DNA is TGCAGTGCTAGAGAGACAGGGATTGGGTCCTACAATGAGCAGTTCTTC. Translating gives CSARETGIGSYNEQFF.

CDR3: CASGLRNQPQHF. The DNA of the CDR3 is TGTGCTAGTGGTTTGAGGAATCAGCCCCAGCATTTT. The rearrangement uses TRBV12-5 and TRBJ1-5; D call uncertain. There are 12 residues in the CDR3. CDR1 and CDR2 (germline): LGHNT, FRNRAP. The ends were cut back, 2 bases at V and 4 bases at J, with 3 bases in the middle. Full variable domain (missing parts from reference TRBV12-5 and TRBJ1-5): DARVTQTPRHKVTEMGQEVTMRCQPILGHNTVFWYRQTMMQGLELLAYFRNRAPLDDSGMPKDRFSAEMPDATLATLKIQPSEPRDSAVYFCASGLRNQPQHFGDGTRLSIL.

The rearrangement joins TRBV5-1 to TRBJ2-1; 11 nucleotides agree with TRBD2. The germline CDR1 and CDR2 sequences are SGHRS and YFSETQ. The CDR3 has 15 residues. J gave up 9 bases and V 2 bases, and 7 bases lay outside the gene matches. CDR3 DNA: TGCGCCAGCAGCTTCCGACTAGCGGGGTTCGGTGAGCAGTTCTTC. Translated: CASSFRLAGFGEQFF.

The chain couples TRBV12-3 or TRBV12-4 to TRBJ1-5; the match to TRBD1 covers 8 bases. The V gene end was trimmed by 5 bases and the J gene end by 4 bases; junction bases not matched to a gene: 7. This CDR3 has 15 residues. This chain's CDR3 is CASSAGGGGNQPQHF. The CDR3 nucleotides read TGTGCCAGCAGTGCAGGGGGCGGAGGGAATCAGCCCCAGCATTTT.

In its sample, this clonotype was seen a few times. The genes are TRBV15 and TRBJ1-1; maybe TRBD1 (5 bases). Germline CDR1 and CDR2: LNHNV and YYDKDF (reference sequence). Trimming took 3 bases from V and 11 from J, leaving 19 bases between them. The CDR3 is 14 residues long. This chain's CDR3 is CATSRGRDSRMAFF. CDR3 DNA: TGTGCCACCAGCAGGGGAAGGGACTCGAGGATGGCTTTCTTT.

This clonotype has more than one count but fewer than ten. The chain is built from TRBV12-3 or TRBV12-4 and TRBJ2-2; 10 bases are a match to TRBD1. V shed 8 bases, J shed 5 bases, and the junction held 8 bases outside the gene matches. CDR3 length equals 15 residues. CDR3 in DNA: TGTGCCAGCGGACCCCGGACAGGGGGTACCGGGGAGCTGTTTTTT. Translation gives CASGPRTGGTGELFF.

This clonotype has only a few counts. DNA of the CDR3: TGTGCCAGCTCACCCAGAACAGGGGGTGACACTGAAGCTTTCTTT. Its translation is CASSPRTGGDTEAFF. The rearrangement links TRBV18 to TRBJ1-1; 8 bases match TRBD1. The CDR3 runs to 15 residues. The germline gives CDR1 KGHSH, CDR2 LQKENI. Trimming at V came to 3 bases and at J to 3 bases, leaving 6 bases not matched to a gene.

The chain uses TRBV12-3 or TRBV12-4 and TRBJ2-7, with 13 nucleotides matching TRBD2. The CDR3 totals 18 residues. V lost 5 bases, J lost 3 bases, and 13 bases stayed unmatched. CDR3 DNA sequence: TGTGCCAGCAGTCCCAGGACTAGCGGGAGAGGTTCCAACTACGAGCAGTACTTC. It yields the protein CASSPRTSGRGSNYEQYF.

This clonotype showed up just a few times. V gene TRBV15 combines with J gene TRBJ2-1; 7 bases fit TRBD2. The V gene end was trimmed by 3 bases and the J gene end by 9 bases; junction bases not matched to a gene: 14. This CDR3 has 16 residues. Per germline, CDR1 LNHNV and CDR2 YYDKDF (reference sequence). The DNA of the CDR3 is TGTGCCACCAGCAGCCTAGGTGGCCTAGCGGAAACTGAGCAGTTCTTC. Residues: CATSSLGGLAETEQFF.

V usage is TRBV11-1 and J usage is TRBJ2-3; 14 positions match TRBD2. V gave up 3 bases and J gave up 0 bases; unmatched junction bases: 5. The germline CDR1 and CDR2 sequences are SGHAT and FQDESV (reference sequence). The CDR3 consists of 18 residues. The CDR3 sequence: CASSLGLAGVPSTDTQYF. The CDR3, as DNA: TGTGCCAGCAGCTTGGGACTAGCGGGGGTCCCTAGCACAGATACGCAGTATTTT.

This clonotype was seen ten or more times. This chain connects TRBV29-1 to TRBJ2-7; D is unresolved. The V and J ends lost 5 bases and 2 bases respectively, with 10 bases between them. CDR3 size: 12 residues. Germline loops: CDR1 SQVTM, CDR2 ANQGSEA. CDR3 sequence: CSVQTKTYEQYF. CDR3 nucleotides: TGCAGCGTTCAGACGAAAACCTACGAGCAGTACTTC.

This clonotype was seen a few times. J is TRBJ2-7 and V is TRBV20-1; 10 nucleotides line up with TRBD2. CDR1 is DFQATT, CDR2 SNEGSKA, per germline (reference sequence). The CDR3 has 12 residues. The V segment lost 7 bases and the J segment 7 bases; nucleotides outside the gene matches: 7. CDR3 DNA: TGCAGTGGAGGACTAGCGGCGGGAGAGCAGTACTTC. Protein: CSGGLAAGEQYF.

This clonotype was detected many times. This chain joins TRBV27 and TRBJ1-3; D unclear. Germline V gene lookup returns CDR1 MNHEY and CDR2 SMNVEV (reference sequence). V was cut by 0 bases and J by 0 bases, with 9 bases left in between. The CDR3 is 16 residues long. CDR3 in DNA: TGTGCCAGCAGTTTATCGTACGGATTCTCTGGAAACACCATATATTTT. As protein: CASSLSYGFSGNTIYF.

This clonotype appeared a few times. V usage is TRBV20-1 and J usage is TRBJ2-5, with 7 positions matching TRBD2. In germline, CDR1 is DFQATT, CDR2 SNEGSKA (reference sequence). The CDR3 runs 15 residues. V lost 0 bases, J lost 5 bases, and 9 bases stayed unmatched. CDR3 nucleotide sequence: TGCAGTGCTAGAGATCGAAGCGGGAATGGTGAGACCCAGTACTTC. Translated, it gives CSARDRSGNGETQYF.